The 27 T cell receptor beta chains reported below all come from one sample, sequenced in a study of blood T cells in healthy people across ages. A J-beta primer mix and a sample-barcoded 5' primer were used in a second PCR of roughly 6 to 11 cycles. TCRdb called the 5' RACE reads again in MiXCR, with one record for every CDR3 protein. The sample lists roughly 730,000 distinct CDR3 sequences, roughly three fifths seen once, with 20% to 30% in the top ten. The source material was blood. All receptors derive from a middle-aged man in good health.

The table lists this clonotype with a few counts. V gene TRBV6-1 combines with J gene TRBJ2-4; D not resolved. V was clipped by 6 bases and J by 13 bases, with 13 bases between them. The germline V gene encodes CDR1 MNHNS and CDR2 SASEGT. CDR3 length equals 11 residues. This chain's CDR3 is CASSEVTGQYF. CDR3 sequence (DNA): TGTGCCAGCAGCGAGGTTACCGGGCAGTACTTC.

Here the CDR3 reads CASSMQGATNQPQHF. Here the CDR3 DNA reads TGTGCCAGCAGTATGCAGGGGGCAACCAATCAGCCCCAGCATTTT. V gene TRBV2 combines with J gene TRBJ1-5; 8 nucleotides agree with TRBD1. The germline V gene has CDR1 SNHLY and CDR2 FYNNEI. The ends lost 5 bases at V and 3 bases at J; junction bases unmatched: 6. This CDR3 has 15 amino acids.

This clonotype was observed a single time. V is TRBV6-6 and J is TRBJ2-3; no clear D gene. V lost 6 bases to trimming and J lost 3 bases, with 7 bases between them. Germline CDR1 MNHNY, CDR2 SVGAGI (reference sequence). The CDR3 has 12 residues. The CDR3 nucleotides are TGTGCCAGCAGGTACGGGACAGATACGCAGTATTTT. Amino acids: CASRYGTDTQYF.

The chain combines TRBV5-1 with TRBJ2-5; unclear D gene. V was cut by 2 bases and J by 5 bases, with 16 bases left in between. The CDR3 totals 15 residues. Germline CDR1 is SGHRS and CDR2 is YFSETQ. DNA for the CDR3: TGCGCCAGCAGCTTAACGGGTACCGGTTTGGAGACCCAGTACTTC. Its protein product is CASSLTGTGLETQYF.

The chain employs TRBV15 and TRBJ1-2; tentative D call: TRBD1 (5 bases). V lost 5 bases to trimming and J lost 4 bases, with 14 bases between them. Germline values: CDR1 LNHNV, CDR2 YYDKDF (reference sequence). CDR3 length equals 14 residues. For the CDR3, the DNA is TGTGCCACCAGCGGCCAGGAGGGGATCTATGGCTACACCTTC. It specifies CATSGQEGIYGYTF.

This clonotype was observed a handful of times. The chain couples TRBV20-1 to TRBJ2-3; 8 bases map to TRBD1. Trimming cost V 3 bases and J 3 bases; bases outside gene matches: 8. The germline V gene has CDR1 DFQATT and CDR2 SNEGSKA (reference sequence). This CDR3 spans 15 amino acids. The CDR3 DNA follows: TGCAGTGCTAGGACCCTGGACAGGGTTACAGATACGCAGTATTTT. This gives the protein CSARTLDRVTDTQYF.

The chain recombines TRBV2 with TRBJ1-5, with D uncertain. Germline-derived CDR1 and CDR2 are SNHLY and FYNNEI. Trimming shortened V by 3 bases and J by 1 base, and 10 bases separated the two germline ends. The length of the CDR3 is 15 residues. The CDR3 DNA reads TGTGCCAGCAGTGACTCGACTACCAGCAATCAGCCCCAGCATTTT. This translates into CASSDSTTSNQPQHF.

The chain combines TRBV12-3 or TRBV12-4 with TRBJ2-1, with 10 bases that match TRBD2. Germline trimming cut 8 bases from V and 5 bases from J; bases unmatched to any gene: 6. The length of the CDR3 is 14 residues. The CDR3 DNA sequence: TGTGCCAGCCGAACTAGCGGGGATCACAATGAGCAGTTCTTC. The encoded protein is CASRTSGDHNEQFF.

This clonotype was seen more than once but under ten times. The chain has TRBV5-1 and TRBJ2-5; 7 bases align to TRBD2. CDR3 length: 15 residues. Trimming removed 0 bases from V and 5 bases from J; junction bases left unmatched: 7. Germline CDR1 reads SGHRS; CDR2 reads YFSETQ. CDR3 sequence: CASSLEPSGGETQYF. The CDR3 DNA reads TGCGCCAGCAGCTTGGAGCCTAGCGGTGGGGAGACCCAGTACTTC.

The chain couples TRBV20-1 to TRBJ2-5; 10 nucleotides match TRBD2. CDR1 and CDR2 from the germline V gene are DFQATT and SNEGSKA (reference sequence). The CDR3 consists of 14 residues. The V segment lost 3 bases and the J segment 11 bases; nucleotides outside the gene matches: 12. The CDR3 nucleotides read TGCAGTGCTAGGGGACTAGCGCGCCACAATGAGCAGTACTTC. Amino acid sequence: CSARGLARHNEQYF.

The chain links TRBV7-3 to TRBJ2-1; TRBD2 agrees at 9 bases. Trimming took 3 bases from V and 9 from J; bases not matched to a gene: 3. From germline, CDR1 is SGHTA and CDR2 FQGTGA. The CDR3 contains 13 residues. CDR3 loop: CASSLATSGEQFF. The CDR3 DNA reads TGTGCCAGCAGCTTGGCGACTAGCGGTGAGCAGTTCTTC.

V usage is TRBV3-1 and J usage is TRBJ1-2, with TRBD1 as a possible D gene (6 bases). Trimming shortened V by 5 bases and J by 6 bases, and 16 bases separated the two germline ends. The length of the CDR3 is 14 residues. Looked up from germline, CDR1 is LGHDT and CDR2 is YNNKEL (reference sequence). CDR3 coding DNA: TGTGCCAGCAGCAGACAACAGGGTCGGGATGGCTACACCTTC. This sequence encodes CASSRQQGRDGYTF.

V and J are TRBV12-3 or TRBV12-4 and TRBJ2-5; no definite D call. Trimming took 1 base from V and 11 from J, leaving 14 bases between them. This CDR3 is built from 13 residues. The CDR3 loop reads CASSLGMWNEQYF. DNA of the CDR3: TGTGCCAGCAGTTTAGGAATGTGGAATGAGCAGTACTTC.

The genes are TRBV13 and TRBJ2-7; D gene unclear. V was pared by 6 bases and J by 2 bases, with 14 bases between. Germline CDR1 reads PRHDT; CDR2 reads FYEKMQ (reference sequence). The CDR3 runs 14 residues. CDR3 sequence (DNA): TGTGCCAGCAGAATTAAAGGCTTAACCTACGAGCAGTACTTC. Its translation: CASRIKGLTYEQYF.

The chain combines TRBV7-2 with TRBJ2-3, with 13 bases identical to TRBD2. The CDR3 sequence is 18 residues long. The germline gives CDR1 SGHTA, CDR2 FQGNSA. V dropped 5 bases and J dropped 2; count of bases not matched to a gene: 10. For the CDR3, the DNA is TGTGCCAGCAGCCGCCGGACTAGCGGGAGATTCTACACAGATACGCAGTATTTT. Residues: CASSRRTSGRFYTDTQYF.

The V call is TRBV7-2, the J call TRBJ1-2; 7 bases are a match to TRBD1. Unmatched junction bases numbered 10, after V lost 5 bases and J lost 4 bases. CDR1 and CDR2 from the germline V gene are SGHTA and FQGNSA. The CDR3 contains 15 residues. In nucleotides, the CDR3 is TGTGCCAGCAGCCGGCCCCAGGGGGAGATCTATGGCTACACCTTC. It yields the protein CASSRPQGEIYGYTF.

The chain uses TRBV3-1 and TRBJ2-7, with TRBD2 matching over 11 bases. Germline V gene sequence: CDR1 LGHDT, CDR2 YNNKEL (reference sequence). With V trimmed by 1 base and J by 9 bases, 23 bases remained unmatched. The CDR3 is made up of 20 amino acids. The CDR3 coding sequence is TGTGCCAGCAGCCAAGGCCCGTGGGCTAGCGGGGGGCCCGGATACAATGGGCAGTACTTC. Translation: CASSQGPWASGGPGYNGQYF.

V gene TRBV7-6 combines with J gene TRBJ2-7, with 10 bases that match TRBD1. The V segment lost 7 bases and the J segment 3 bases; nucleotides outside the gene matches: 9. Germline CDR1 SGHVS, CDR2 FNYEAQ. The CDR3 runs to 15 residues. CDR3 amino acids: CASTNPGQGDYEQYF. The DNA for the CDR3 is TGTGCCAGCACCAATCCCGGACAGGGGGACTACGAGCAGTACTTC.

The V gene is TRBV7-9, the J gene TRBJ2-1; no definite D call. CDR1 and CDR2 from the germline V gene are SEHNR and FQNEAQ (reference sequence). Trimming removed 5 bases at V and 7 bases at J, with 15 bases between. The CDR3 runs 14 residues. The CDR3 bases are TGTGCCAGCAGCGATAATACGGCTAGAAATGAGCAGTTCTTC. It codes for CASSDNTARNEQFF.

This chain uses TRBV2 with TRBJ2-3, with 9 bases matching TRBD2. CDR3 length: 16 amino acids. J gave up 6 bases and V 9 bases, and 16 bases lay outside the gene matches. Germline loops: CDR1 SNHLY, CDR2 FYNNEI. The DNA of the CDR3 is TGTGCCAGGATCAAGACTAGCGGACCATGGGGGGATACGCAGTATTTT. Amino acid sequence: CARIKTSGPWGDTQYF.

The CDR3 DNA follows: TGCAGCGTTCAAGGGAGCTACGAGCAGTACTTC. This sequence encodes CSVQGSYEQYF. V and J are TRBV29-1 and TRBJ2-7, with D maybe TRBD2 (5 bases). Trimming took 5 bases from V and 3 from J, leaving 8 bases between them. CDR3 size: 11 residues. Germline V CDR1 and CDR2: SQVTM, ANQGSEA.

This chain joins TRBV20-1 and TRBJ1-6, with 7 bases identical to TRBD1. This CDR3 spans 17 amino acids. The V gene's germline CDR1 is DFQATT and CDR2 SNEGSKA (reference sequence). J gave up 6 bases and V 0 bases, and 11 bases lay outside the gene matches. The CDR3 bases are TGCAGTGCTAGAGACCCGCAGAGACAGGGATCTAATTCACCCCTCCACTTT. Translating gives CSARDPQRQGSNSPLHF.

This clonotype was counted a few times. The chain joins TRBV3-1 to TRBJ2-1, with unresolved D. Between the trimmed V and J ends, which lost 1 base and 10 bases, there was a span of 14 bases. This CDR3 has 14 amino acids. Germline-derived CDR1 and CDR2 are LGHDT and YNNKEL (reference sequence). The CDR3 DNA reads TGTGCCAGCAGCCAAGTATTCGGCCCCGGGGAGCAGTTCTTC. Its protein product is CASSQVFGPGEQFF.

The CDR3 DNA sequence: TGTGCCAGCAGCGGGGCCCATGAGCAGTACTTC. Its protein product is CASSGAHEQYF. The V and J genes are TRBV6-6 and TRBJ2-1; D might be TRBD1 or TRBD2, each matching 5 bases. The DNA end is a closer match to TRBJ2-7, so the J assignment may be wrong. The CDR3 has 11 amino acids. Germline V CDR1 and CDR2: MNHNY, SVGAGI (reference sequence).

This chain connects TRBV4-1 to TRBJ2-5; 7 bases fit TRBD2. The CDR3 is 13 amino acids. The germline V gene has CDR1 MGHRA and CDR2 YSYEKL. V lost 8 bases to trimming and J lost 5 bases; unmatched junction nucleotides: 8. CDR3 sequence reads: CASGLVLFETQYF. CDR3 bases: TGCGCCAGCGGACTAGTCTTGTTCGAGACCCAGTACTTC.

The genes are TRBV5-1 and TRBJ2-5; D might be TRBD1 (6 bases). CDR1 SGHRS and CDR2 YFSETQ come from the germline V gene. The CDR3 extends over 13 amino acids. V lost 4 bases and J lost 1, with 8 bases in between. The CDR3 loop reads CASSEDSQETQYF. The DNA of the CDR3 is TGCGCCAGCAGCGAGGACAGCCAAGAGACCCAGTACTTC.

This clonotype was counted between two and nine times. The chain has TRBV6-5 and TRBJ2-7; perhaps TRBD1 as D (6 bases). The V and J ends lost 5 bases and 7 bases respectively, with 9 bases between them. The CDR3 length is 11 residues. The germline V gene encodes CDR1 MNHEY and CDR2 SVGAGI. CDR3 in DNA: TGTGCCAGCAGTCAGGGGTGGGAGCAGTACTTC. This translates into CASSQGWEQYF.